These 8 T cell receptor beta chains originate from one sample sequenced in a study of T cell repertoires in cytomegalovirus infection. TCRdb passed the reads through MiXCR, listing each CDR3 protein once. The sample lists under 350,000 distinct CDR3 sequences, around a tenth seen once, with 3.5% to 4.5% in the top ten. Input material: PBMCs. The source is a human donor in good health (CMV status not recorded). Some clones in this sample may be carry-over from other donors' samples.

This clonotype occurred many times. The chain uses TRBV7-2 and TRBJ2-2; D gene unclear. Germline-derived CDR1 and CDR2 are SGHTA and FQGNSA. V shed 2 bases and J shed 7 bases, with 8 bases lying between them. The CDR3 consists of 13 residues. As DNA, the CDR3 is TGTGCCAGCAGCTTATCCCCTAACGGGGAGCTGTTTTTT. Translation gives CASSLSPNGELFF.

This chain joins TRBV5-1 and TRBJ1-1; TRBD1 is a possible D gene (6 bases). There are 15 residues in the CDR3. Germline V lookup: CDR1 SGHRS, CDR2 YFSETQ. V lost 4 bases, J lost 6 bases, and 19 bases lay in between. The CDR3 here is CASSQEGQGRPEAFF. The DNA of the CDR3 is TGCGCCAGCAGCCAGGAAGGGCAGGGGAGGCCTGAAGCTTTCTTT. Full variable domain (remainder filled in from reference TRBV5-1 and TRBJ1-1): KAGVTQTPRYLIKTRGQQVTLSCSPISGHRSVSWYQQTPGQGLQFLFEYFSETQRNKGNFPGRFSGRQFSNSRSEMNVSTLELGDSALYLCASSQEGQGRPEAFFGQGTRLTVV.

Points on this clonotype: At one end, the junction sequence differs from germline, possibly due to a read error. The rearrangement uses TRBV25-1 and TRBJ2-5; D possibly uses TRBD1 or TRBD2 (5 bases each). This CDR3 comprises 14 residues. CDR1 is MGHDK, CDR2 SYGVNS, per germline. DNA for the CDR3: TGTACCAGCAGTGATTTGGTCAGGGACGAGACCCAGTACTTC. Translating gives CTSSDLVRDETQYF.

This clonotype was seen a handful of times. The V and J genes are TRBV6-6 and TRBJ2-7; D might be TRBD2 (6 bases). Germline V gene sequence: CDR1 MNHNY, CDR2 SVGAGI (reference sequence). The CDR3 totals 15 residues. V lost 0 bases and J lost 6, with 15 bases in between. Here the CDR3 DNA reads TGTGCCAGCAGTTACTCTCCGGGAGCCCCTTTCGAGCAGTACTTC. Protein product: CASSYSPGAPFEQYF.

This clonotype has a count of ten or more. This chain links TRBV12-5 with TRBJ2-5; possible D gene TRBD1, 8 bases. Germline V CDR1 and CDR2: LGHNT, FRNRAP. V dropped 6 bases and J dropped 1 base, with 15 bases sitting between them. CDR3 length: 15 residues. The CDR3 spells CASGPQGGRQETQYF. For the CDR3, the DNA is TGTGCTAGTGGGCCACAGGGGGGGCGCCAAGAGACCCAGTACTTC.

This clonotype was detected only a few times. The genes are TRBV28 and TRBJ2-3, with 10 bases lining up with TRBD2. Germline V gives CDR1 MDHEN, CDR2 SYDVKM. The CDR3 extends over 16 amino acids. V shed 4 bases and J 2 bases; nucleotides not matched to a gene: 6. The CDR3 reads CASSSQLAGYTDTQYF. CDR3 nucleotides: TGTGCCAGCAGTTCCCAACTAGCGGGATACACAGATACGCAGTATTTT.

In nucleotides, the CDR3 is TGTGCCAGCAGCTTAAGGGATTTTAAACCTGAAGCTTTCTTT. Its translation: CASSLRDFKPEAFF. The chain uses TRBV13 and TRBJ1-1; D is uncertain. Trimming took off 2 bases at V and 6 bases at J, with 13 bases between the two ends. Per the germline V gene, CDR1 is PRHDT and CDR2 is FYEKMQ (reference sequence). The CDR3 runs to 14 residues.

This rearrangement joins TRBV20-1 to TRBJ1-1; the D gene is possibly TRBD1 (6 bases). With 5 bases removed from V and 2 bases from J, the gap between germline ends came to 21 bases. The CDR3 length is 16 residues. Germline CDR1 and CDR2: DFQATT and SNEGSKA (reference sequence). The CDR3: CSAPNRGQLLNTEAFF. CDR3 DNA: TGCAGTGCTCCCAACCGGGGGCAGCTACTCAACACTGAAGCTTTCTTT.